The 7 T cell receptor beta chains in this list originate from one sample, sequenced in a study of breast tumors, draining lymph nodes, adjacent tissues. Axillary draining lymph nodes of breast cancer patients supplied the node samples. TCRdb analysed the multiplex PCR reads with MiXCR anew, one entry per CDR3 protein. Here the sample spans around 250,000 distinct CDR3 sequences, 34% being singletons. The sample taken for sequencing was axillary lymph node tissue. Receptors were obtained from a female donor with breast cancer. Some clones in this sample may be carry-over from other donors' samples.

The sample holds many counts of this clonotype. The chain couples TRBV15 to TRBJ2-1; D unresolved. The CDR3 contains 16 residues. CDR1 is LNHNV, CDR2 YYDKDF, per germline (reference sequence). V lost 0 bases to trimming and J lost 0 bases, with 9 bases between them. As DNA, the CDR3 is TGTGCCACCAGCAGAGATGAGGCGAGCTCCTACAATGAGCAGTTCTTC. Its translation is CATSRDEASSYNEQFF.

With respect to this clonotype: The junction does not match germline at one end; this may be a read error. J is TRBJ2-1 and V is TRBV4-1, with 8 bases that match TRBD2. The CDR3 contains 15 residues. CDR1 is MGHRA and CDR2 is YSYEKL in the germline V gene. In DNA form, the CDR3 reads TGCGGCAGCCACCGCCTAGCGGGTTCTAACAATGAGCAGTTCTTC. Residues: CGSHRLAGSNNEQFF.

This clonotype was counted ten times or more. The J gene is TRBJ2-1, the V gene TRBV3-1, with 12 bases matching TRBD2. The J segment lost 10 bases and the V segment lost 6 bases, leaving 10 bases of the junction unmatched. Germline-derived CDR1 and CDR2 are LGHDT and YNNKEL (reference sequence). This CDR3 region has 15 residues. The CDR3 DNA reads TGTGCCAGCAGTCCTAGCGGGAGGGCCGTCGGGGAGCAGTTCTTC. Translation gives CASSPSGRAVGEQFF.

This clonotype was observed a few times. This may arise from a read error, as a much more abundant clone is one base away. The V call is TRBV9, the J call TRBJ2-6, with D possibly called TRBD1 or TRBD2 (6 bases each). The CDR3 is 17 amino acids. Germline V lookup: CDR1 SGDLS, CDR2 YYNGEE. This CDR3 reads CASSVGSGGAGATVLTF. CDR3 in DNA: TGTGCCAGCAGCGTAGGTTCCGGGGGCGCTGGGGCCACCGTCCTGACTTTC.

The table lists this clonotype with many counts. The chain combines TRBV6-5 with TRBJ1-5, with 7 bases that match TRBD1. Looked up from germline, CDR1 is MNHEY and CDR2 is SVGAGI. Trimming removed 6 bases from V and 3 bases from J; junction bases left unmatched: 5. This CDR3 contains 14 residues. The DNA for the CDR3 is TGTGCCAGCAGCACCAGGGGGTACAATCAGCCCCAGCATTTT. It yields the protein CASSTRGYNQPQHF.

This clonotype was recorded once. This sequence joins TRBV6-2 or TRBV6-3 and TRBJ2-1, with 7 bases matching TRBD2. There are 16 residues in the CDR3. Germline CDR1 is MNHEY and CDR2 is SVGEGT. After removal of 7 bases from V and 8 bases from J, the junction contained 17 bases not matched to a gene. The CDR3 bases are TGTGCCAGCACCCGAATTCTAGCGGCCCTATACGATGAGCAGTTCTTC. This encodes CASTRILAALYDEQFF.

As concerns this clonotype: A much larger clonotype is one base distant, so this may be a read error. This chain joins TRBV12-5 and TRBJ1-4, with 8 bases that match TRBD1. CDR1 LGHNT and CDR2 FRNRAP come from the germline V gene. The CDR3 is made up of 15 amino acids. V lost 3 bases and J lost 3; bases outside the gene matches: 3. The CDR3 bases are TGTGCTAGTGGTTTCGGGACAGGTCCTAATGAAAAACTGTTTTTT. Protein: CASGFGTGPNEKLFF.